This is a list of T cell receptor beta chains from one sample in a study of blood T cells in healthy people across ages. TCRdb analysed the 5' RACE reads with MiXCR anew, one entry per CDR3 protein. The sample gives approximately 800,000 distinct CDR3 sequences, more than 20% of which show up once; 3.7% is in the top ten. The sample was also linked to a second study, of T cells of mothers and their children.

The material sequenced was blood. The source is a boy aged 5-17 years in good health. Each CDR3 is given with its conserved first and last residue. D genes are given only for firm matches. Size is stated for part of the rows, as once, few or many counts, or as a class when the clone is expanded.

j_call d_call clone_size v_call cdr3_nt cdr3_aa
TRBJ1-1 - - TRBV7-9 TGTGCCAGCAGGGAGGATGTCGCTGAAGCTTTCTTT CASREDVAEAFF
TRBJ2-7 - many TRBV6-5 TGTGCCAGCAGCGCGACTATTGGTGTGTACGAGCAGTACTTC CASSATIGVYEQYF
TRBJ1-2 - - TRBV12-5 TGTGCTAGTGCCGACAGGAACTATGGCTACACCTTC CASADRNYGYTF
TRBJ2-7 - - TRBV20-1 TGCAGTGCTAGAGACCAGACGGTCGAGCAGTACTTC CSARDQTVEQYF
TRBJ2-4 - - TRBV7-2 TGTGCCAGCAGCCTCCTCCAGGGAAACATTCAGTACTTC CASSLLQGNIQYF
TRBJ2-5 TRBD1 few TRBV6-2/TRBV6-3 TGTGCCAGCAGATCCAAACAGGGGTTCGGGCAGTCCTTC CASRSKQGFGQSF
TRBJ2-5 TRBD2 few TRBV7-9 TGTGCCAGCAGCTTGAGACTAGCGGGAGTTGGAGAGACCCAGTACTTC CASSLRLAGVGETQYF
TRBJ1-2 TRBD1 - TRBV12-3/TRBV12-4 TGTGCCAGCAGTTACTCAGGGGGCAGCGCTGGCTACACCTTC CASSYSGGSAGYTF
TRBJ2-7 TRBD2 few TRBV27 TGTGCCAGCAGTAGTGACGGGAGGGGACGCGAGCAGTACTTC CASSSDGRGREQYF
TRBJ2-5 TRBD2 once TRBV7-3 TGTGCCAGCAGTCCTGGCCTCAAGGTGGTAGCGGGGGCGCAGGAGACCCAGTACTTC CASSPGLKVVAGAQETQYF
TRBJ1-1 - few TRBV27 TGTGCCAGCAGGGGAAATGTCGCGTTCCTACTTGAAGCTTTCTTT CASRGNVAFLLEAFF
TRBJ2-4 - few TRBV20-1 TGCAGTACCTCAAGGCAGGCCAAAAACATTCAGTACTTC CSTSRQAKNIQYF
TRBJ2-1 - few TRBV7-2 TGTGCCAGCAGCATTCGGGACAATGAGCAGTTCTTC CASSIRDNEQFF
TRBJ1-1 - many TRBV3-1 TGCGCCAGCAGCCAAGGGGTGAACACTGAAGCTTTCTTT CASSQGVNTEAFF
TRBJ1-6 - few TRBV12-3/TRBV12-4 TGTGCCAGCACTCTTGCGGTGGGGGGCAATTCACCCCTCCACTTT CASTLAVGGNSPLHF
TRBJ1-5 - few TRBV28 TGTGCCAGCAGTTCGACCTATCAGCCCCAGCATTTT CASSSTYQPQHF
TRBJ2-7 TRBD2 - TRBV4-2 TGTGCCAGCAGCCGATCGACTAGCGGGAGGGGTTCCTACGAGCAGTACTTC CASSRSTSGRGSYEQYF
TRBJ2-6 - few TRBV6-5 TGTGCCAGCAGTTACTCGGGAGTGGGGGCCAACGTCCTGACTTTC CASSYSGVGANVLTF
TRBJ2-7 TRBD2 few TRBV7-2 TGTGCCAGCAGCTTCACCGGGGGGGACTCCTACGAGCAGTACTTC CASSFTGGDSYEQYF
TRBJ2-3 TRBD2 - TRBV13 TGTGCCAGCAGCTCCCTAGCGGGGCTTAGCACAGATACGCAGTATTTT CASSSLAGLSTDTQYF
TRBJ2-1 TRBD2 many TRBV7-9 TGTGCCAGCAGCTTAGCTAGCGGGACTCCCTTCAACAATGAGCAGTTCTTC CASSLASGTPFNNEQFF
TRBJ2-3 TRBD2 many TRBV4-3 TGCGCCAGCAGCCAAGATCTGCCCGGGAGGGCCGATACGCAGTATTTT CASSQDLPGRADTQYF
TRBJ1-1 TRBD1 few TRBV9 TGTGCCAGCAGCCCGCCGGGACAGGGGAGTTGGCGAGCTTTCTTT CASSPPGQGSWRAFF
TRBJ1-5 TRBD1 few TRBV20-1 TGCAGTGCTAGGCGGGGACAGGGGTATCAGCCCCAGCATTTT CSARRGQGYQPQHF
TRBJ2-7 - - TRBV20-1 TGCAGTGCTAGAGGTATAGCTACTGTCGACTACGAGCAGTACTTC CSARGIATVDYEQYF
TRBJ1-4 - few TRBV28 TGTGCCAGCAGACTAGTGGCCGGACTAGAAAAACTGTTTTTT CASRLVAGLEKLFF
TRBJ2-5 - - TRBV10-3 TGTGCCATCAGTGAAGGGGCTCCTTACGGGCAGTACTTC CAISEGAPYGQYF
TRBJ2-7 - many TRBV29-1 TGCAGCGTTGAACTGACAGGCCCCGAGTACTACGAGCAGTACTTC CSVELTGPEYYEQYF
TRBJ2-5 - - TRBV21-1 TGTGCCAGCAGCAAAAACCCGCGATTGGGGCAAGAGACCCAGTACTTC CASSKNPRLGQETQYF
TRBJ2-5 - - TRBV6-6 TGTGCCAGCCAAGGAGGGGGAGAGACCCAGTACTTC CASQGGGETQYF
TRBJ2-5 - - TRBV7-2 TGTGCCAGCAGCCGTCAGCTAGCCTTCGGGGAGACCCAGTACTTC CASSRQLAFGETQYF
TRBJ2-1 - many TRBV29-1 TGCAGCGTTGAGTCGGGGCTGCTTACCTACAATGAGCAGTTCTTC CSVESGLLTYNEQFF
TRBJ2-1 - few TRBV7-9 TGTGCCAGCAGCTTAGGTTCTCCCGTCAATGAGCAGTTCTTC CASSLGSPVNEQFF
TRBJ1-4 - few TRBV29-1 TGCAGCGTTGAAGCTGTCGGGGCAGAAGAAAAACTGTTTTTT CSVEAVGAEEKLFF
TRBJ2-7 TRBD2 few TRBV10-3 TGTGCCATCAGCCCTATTAGCGGGAGCTACGAGCAGTACTTC CAISPISGSYEQYF
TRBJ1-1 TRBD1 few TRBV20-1 TGCAGGGCCCGGGACAGGGGAACCACTGAAGCTTTCTTT CRARDRGTTEAFF
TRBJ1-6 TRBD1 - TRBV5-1 TGCGCCAGCAGCGTGACAGGGTCAACCTATAATTCACCCCTCCACTTT CASSVTGSTYNSPLHF
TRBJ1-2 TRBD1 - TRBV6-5 TGTGCCAGCAGTTACAACCCGACAGGGGTGGGTGGCTACACCTTC CASSYNPTGVGGYTF
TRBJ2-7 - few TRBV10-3 TGTGCCATCAGTCCAGGACAGTTCTACGAGCAGTACTTC CAISPGQFYEQYF
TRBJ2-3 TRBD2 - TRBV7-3 TGTGCCAGCAGCTCCGGACTAGCGGGAGTGACAGATACGCAGTATTTT CASSSGLAGVTDTQYF
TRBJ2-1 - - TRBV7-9 TGTGCCAGCAGCGACTTTAGTGGGGGTCTCAATGAGCAGTTCTTC CASSDFSGGLNEQFF